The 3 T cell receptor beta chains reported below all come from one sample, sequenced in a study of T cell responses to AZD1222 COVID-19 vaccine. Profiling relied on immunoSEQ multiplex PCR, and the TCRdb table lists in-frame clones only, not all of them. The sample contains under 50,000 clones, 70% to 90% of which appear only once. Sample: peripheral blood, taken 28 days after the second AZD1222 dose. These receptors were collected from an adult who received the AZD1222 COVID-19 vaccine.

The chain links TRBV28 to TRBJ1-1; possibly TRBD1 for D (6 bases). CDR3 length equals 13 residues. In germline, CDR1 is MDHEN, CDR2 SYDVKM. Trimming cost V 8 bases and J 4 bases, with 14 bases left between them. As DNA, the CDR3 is TGTGCCAGCGAAACAGGGAAGGGCACTGAAGCTTTCTTT. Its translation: CASETGKGTEAFF.

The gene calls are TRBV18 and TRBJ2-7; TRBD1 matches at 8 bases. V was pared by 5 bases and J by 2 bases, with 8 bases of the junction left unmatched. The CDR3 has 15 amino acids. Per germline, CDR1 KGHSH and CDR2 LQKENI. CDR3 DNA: TGTGCCAGCTCATTAGGACAGGGTCTTCCCTACGAGCAGTACTTC. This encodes CASSLGQGLPYEQYF.

The CDR3 bases are TGTGCCACCAGCAGAGGGACAGGGGGCGGGAACGAGCAGTACTTC. This translates into CATSRGTGGGNEQYF. The V call is TRBV15, the J call TRBJ2-7, with 11 bases fitting TRBD1. V dropped 1 base and J dropped 5; count of bases not matched to a gene: 4. Germline lookup yields CDR1 LNHNV and CDR2 YYDKDF (reference sequence). The CDR3 is 15 amino acids.